This TCR beta chain was found in a study of early T cells in non-severe SARS-CoV-2 infection. About the study: Chains were unpaired, as sequencing was done on bulk RNA from unsorted whole blood. General study findings and limits: Matching with VDJdb favored anti-spike CD8 responses (missing private and CD4 specificities).

The CDR3 loop spans 15 amino acids. The ends were cut back, 3 bases at V and 2 bases at J, with 17 bases in the middle. From germline, CDR1 is DFQATT and CDR2 SNEGSKA (reference sequence). cDNA molecules, individually, were tagged with unique molecular identifiers. TCRdb reprocessed the 5' RACE reads with MiXCR, giving one entry per CDR3 protein. The data contain about 98,000 distinct CDR3 sequences, around 13% of them singletons. Comments on this clonotype: Its antigen remains unidentified.

This sequence originates from an adult who was a healthcare worker with PCR-confirmed SARS-CoV-2 infection or an uninfected control (not recorded which). The chain recombines TRBV20-1 with TRBJ2-7; TRBD2 might be the D (6 bases). Sequenced: whole blood. The DNA for the CDR3 is TGCAGTGCTAGGACACTCGGGACTTTTCCCTACGAGCAGTACTTC. This gives the protein CSARTLGTFPYEQYF.